The next 14 T cell receptor beta chains were all read from a single sample in a study of blood T cell repertoires in COVID-19. Assay: immunoSEQ multiplex PCR; the TCRdb copy retains only in-frame clones and omits some. Of about 300,000 clones in the sample, 70% to 90% were seen once. The sequenced sample was PBMCs or T cells enriched from blood (not recorded which). All receptors derive from a woman younger than 35 who had recovered from COVID-19.

This clone showed up just once. J is TRBJ1-4 and V is TRBV6-5; TRBD1 agrees at 9 bases. The length of the CDR3 is 13 residues. Germline V gene lookup returns CDR1 MNHEY and CDR2 SVGAGI. Trimming removed 5 bases from V and 7 bases from J; junction bases left unmatched: 2. In nucleotides, the CDR3 is TGTGCCAGCAGTCGGGACAGGGTTGAAAAACTGTTTTTT. Translation gives CASSRDRVEKLFF.

This sequence joins TRBV5-1 and TRBJ1-1; 7 bases map to TRBD1. The CDR3 spans 15 residues. Germline V gene lookup returns CDR1 SGHRS and CDR2 YFSETQ. The ends lost 2 bases at V and 1 base at J; junction bases unmatched: 5. CDR3 nucleotide sequence: TGCGCCAGCAGCTTAGGGGGCTCCCAGAACACTGAAGCTTTCTTT. Its protein product is CASSLGGSQNTEAFF.

This clone was seen just once. V and J are TRBV4-1 and TRBJ1-2; 9 bases fit TRBD1. After removal of 1 base from V and 4 bases from J, the junction contained 4 bases not matched to a gene. CDR3 size: 15 residues. Germline V gives CDR1 MGHRA, CDR2 YSYEKL. CDR3 residues: CASSQVTGGLYGYTF. Written as DNA, the CDR3 is TGCGCCAGCAGCCAAGTAACAGGGGGCCTCTATGGCTACACCTTC.

The chain recombines TRBV28 with TRBJ2-7, with 7 bases aligning to TRBD1. In germline, CDR1 is MDHEN, CDR2 SYDVKM. After removal of 6 bases from V and 5 bases from J, the junction contained 16 bases not matched to a gene. The CDR3 covers 16 residues. DNA of the CDR3: TGTGCCAGCAGCAGTATAAAGACAGGGTTGAACGACGAGCAGTACTTC. This codes for CASSSIKTGLNDEQYF.

The chain employs TRBV19 and TRBJ1-1; 9 bases line up with TRBD1. The CDR3 runs to 13 residues. After removal of 4 bases from V and 11 bases from J, the junction contained 8 bases not matched to a gene. The V gene's germline CDR1 is LNHDA and CDR2 SQIVND (reference sequence). CDR3 residues: CASSNLGQGMAFF. As DNA, the CDR3 is TGTGCCAGTAGTAACCTCGGACAGGGGATGGCTTTCTTT.

V and J are TRBV4-1 and TRBJ1-5, with D uncertain. The CDR3 covers 13 residues. V was trimmed by 1 base and J by 3 bases, leaving 4 bases between them. Per germline, CDR1 MGHRA and CDR2 YSYEKL. The CDR3 here is CASSQGYNQPQHF. In nucleotides, the CDR3 is TGCGCCAGCAGCCAAGGCTACAATCAGCCCCAGCATTTT.

CDR3 nucleotide sequence: TGTGCCATCGGGACTAGCGGGAGCGGGGAGCAGTTCTTC. Its protein is CAIGTSGSGEQFF. This chain uses TRBV27 with TRBJ2-1, with 14 bases that match TRBD2. This CDR3 is built from 13 residues. With 10 bases clipped from V and 10 bases from J, the junction kept 6 bases outside the gene matches. Germline-derived CDR1 and CDR2 are MNHEY and SMNVEV (reference sequence).

V gene TRBV10-1 combines with J gene TRBJ2-5, with D hard to call. This CDR3 is built from 15 residues. The V gene's germline CDR1 is WNHNN and CDR2 SYGVQD (reference sequence). The ends were cut back, 0 bases at V and 3 bases at J, with 11 bases in the middle. The CDR3: CASSESVAAEETQYF. Written as DNA, the CDR3 is TGCGCCAGCAGTGAGTCGGTAGCTGCGGAAGAGACCCAGTACTTC.

This clone came up a few times. The chain couples TRBV3-1 (or the pseudogene TRBV3-2) to TRBJ2-7, with D perhaps TRBD2 (6 bases). The CDR3 loop spans 16 amino acids. CDR1 and CDR2 from the germline V gene are LGHDT and YNNKEL (reference sequence). Trimming removed 0 bases at V and 3 bases at J, with 15 bases between. The DNA of the CDR3 is TGTGCCAGCAGCCAAGATTGGAGGGAGGCAAGCTACGAGCAGTACTTC. Translation: CASSQDWREASYEQYF.

The chain links TRBV11-2 to TRBJ2-1; 10 bases are shared with TRBD2. CDR3 size: 15 residues. From germline, CDR1 is SGHAT and CDR2 FQNNGV. V was clipped by 4 bases and J by 6 bases; unmatched bases: 6. The DNA for the CDR3 is TGTGCCAGCAGCTCCCGACTAGCGGGCCTCAATGAGCAGTTCTTC. Translating gives CASSSRLAGLNEQFF.

The chain uses TRBV5-8 and TRBJ1-2; 7 bases are shared with TRBD1. V shed 9 bases, J shed 8 bases, and the junction held 13 bases outside the gene matches. Per germline, CDR1 SGHTS and CDR2 YDEGEE. The CDR3 has 13 amino acids. CDR3 loop: CATTDRAQGGYTF. DNA of the CDR3: TGTGCCACCACCGACAGGGCTCAGGGGGGCTACACCTTC.

This rearrangement joins TRBV6-5 to TRBJ2-1; possible D gene TRBD2, 6 bases. The CDR3 contains 14 residues. V lost 4 bases and J 7 bases, leaving 14 bases between the germline ends. CDR1 and CDR2 from the germline V gene are MNHEY and SVGAGI. The CDR3 sequence: CASSFATSGNEQFF. The DNA of the CDR3 is TGTGCCAGCAGTTTTGCGACTAGTGGGAATGAGCAGTTCTTC.

The J gene is TRBJ2-7, the V gene TRBV7-9, with D maybe TRBD1 (5 bases). The V end was cut by 5 bases, the J end by 5 bases, with 10 bases between. CDR1 and CDR2 from the germline V gene are SEHNR and FQNEAQ (reference sequence). CDR3 length: 12 amino acids. CDR3 protein: CASSRQLDEQYF. The DNA for the CDR3 is TGTGCCAGCAGCAGACAGCTAGACGAGCAGTACTTC.

This sequence joins TRBV5-1 and TRBJ2-7, with D possibly matching TRBD1 (5 bases). The CDR3 is 13 amino acids. CDR1 and CDR2 from the germline V gene are SGHRS and YFSETQ. V lost 0 bases, J lost 6 bases, and 10 bases lay in between. The CDR3 is CASSLGQYTEQYF. Written as DNA, the CDR3 is TGCGCCAGCAGCTTGGGACAGTACACCGAGCAGTACTTC.